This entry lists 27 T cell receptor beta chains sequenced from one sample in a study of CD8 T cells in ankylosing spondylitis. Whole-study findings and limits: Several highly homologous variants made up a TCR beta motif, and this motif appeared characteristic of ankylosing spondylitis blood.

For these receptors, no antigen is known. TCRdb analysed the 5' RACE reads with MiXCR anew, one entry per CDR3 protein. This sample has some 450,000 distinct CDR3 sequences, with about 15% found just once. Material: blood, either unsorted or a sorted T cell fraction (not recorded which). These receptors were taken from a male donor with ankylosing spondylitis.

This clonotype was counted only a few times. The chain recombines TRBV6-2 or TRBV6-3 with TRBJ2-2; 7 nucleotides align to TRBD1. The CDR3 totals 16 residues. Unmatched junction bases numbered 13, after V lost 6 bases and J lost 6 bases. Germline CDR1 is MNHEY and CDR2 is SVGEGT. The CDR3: CASSRPGQVIAGELFF. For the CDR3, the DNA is TGTGCCAGCAGCCGACCCGGACAGGTTATTGCCGGGGAGCTGTTTTTT.

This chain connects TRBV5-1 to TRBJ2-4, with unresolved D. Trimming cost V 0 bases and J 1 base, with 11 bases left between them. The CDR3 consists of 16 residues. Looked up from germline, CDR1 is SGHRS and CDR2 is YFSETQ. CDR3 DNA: TGCGCCAGCAGCTTGGATGTGACTGGTGCCAAAAACATTCAGTACTTC. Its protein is CASSLDVTGAKNIQYF.

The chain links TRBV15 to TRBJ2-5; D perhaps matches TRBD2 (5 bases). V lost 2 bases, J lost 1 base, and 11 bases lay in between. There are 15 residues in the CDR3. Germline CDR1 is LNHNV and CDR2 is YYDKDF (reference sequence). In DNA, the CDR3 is TGTGCCACCAGCAGAATCCAGAGCGGCCAAGAGACCCAGTACTTC. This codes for CATSRIQSGQETQYF.

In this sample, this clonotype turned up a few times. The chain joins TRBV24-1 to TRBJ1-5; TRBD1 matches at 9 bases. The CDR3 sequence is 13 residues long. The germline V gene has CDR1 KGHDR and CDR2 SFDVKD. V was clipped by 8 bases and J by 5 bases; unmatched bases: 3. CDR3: CATIRDRDQPQHF. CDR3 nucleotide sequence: TGTGCCACCATCCGGGACAGGGATCAGCCCCAGCATTTT.

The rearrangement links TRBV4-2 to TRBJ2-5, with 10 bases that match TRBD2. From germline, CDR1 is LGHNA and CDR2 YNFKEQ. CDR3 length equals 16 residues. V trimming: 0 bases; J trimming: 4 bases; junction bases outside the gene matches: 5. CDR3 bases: TGTGCCAGCAGCCAAGATCTAGCGGGGGACGTAGAGACCCAGTACTTC. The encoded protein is CASSQDLAGDVETQYF.

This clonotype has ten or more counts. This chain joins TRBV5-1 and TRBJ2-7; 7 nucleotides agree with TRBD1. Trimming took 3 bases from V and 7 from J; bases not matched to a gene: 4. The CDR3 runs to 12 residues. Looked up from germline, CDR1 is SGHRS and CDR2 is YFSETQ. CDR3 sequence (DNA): TGCGCCAGCAGCTCCGACAGGGTGGAGCAGTACTTC. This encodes CASSSDRVEQYF. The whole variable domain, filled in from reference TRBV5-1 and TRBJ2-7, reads KAGVTQTPRYLIKTRGQQVTLSCSPISGHRSVSWYQQTPGQGLQFLFEYFSETQRNKGNFPGRFSGRQFSNSRSEMNVSTLELGDSALYLCASSSDRVEQYFGPGTRLTVT.

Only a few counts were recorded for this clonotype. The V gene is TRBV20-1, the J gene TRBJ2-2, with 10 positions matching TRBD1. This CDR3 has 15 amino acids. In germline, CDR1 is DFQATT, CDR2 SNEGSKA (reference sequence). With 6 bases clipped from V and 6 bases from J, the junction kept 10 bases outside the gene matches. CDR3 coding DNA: TGCAGTGCGCAACCGGGACAGGGGAGGTCCGGGGAGCTGTTTTTT. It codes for CSAQPGQGRSGELFF.

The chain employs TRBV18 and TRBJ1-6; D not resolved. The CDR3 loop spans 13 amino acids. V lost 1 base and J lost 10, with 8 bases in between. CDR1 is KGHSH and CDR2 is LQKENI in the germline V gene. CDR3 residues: CASSPQGDSPLHF. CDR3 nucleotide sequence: TGTGCCAGCTCACCACAGGGAGACTCACCCCTCCACTTT.

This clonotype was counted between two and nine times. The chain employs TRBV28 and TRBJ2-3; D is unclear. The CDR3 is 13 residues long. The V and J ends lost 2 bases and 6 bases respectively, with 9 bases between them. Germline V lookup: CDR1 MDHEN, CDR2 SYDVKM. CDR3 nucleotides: TGTGCCAGCAGTTTAGCTAAATTGGATACGCAGTATTTT. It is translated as CASSLAKLDTQYF.

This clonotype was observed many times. CDR3 nucleotides: TGTGCCAGCAGCTTGGCCGCCGCGAGCACCGGGGAGCTGTTTTTT. The encoded protein is CASSLAAASTGELFF. This chain connects TRBV5-5 to TRBJ2-2; D gene unclear. With 0 bases removed from V and 4 bases from J, the gap between germline ends came to 10 bases. The CDR3 is 15 amino acids. The germline gives CDR1 SGHKS, CDR2 YYEKEE (reference sequence).

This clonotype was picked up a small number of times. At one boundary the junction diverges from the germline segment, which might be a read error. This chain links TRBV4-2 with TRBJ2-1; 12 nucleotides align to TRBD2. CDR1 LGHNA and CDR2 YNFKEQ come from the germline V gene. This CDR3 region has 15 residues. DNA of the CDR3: TGTGCCAGCAGCCAAGATTACCCTAGCGGGGGGGCTATAATCTTC. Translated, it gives CASSQDYPSGGAIIF.

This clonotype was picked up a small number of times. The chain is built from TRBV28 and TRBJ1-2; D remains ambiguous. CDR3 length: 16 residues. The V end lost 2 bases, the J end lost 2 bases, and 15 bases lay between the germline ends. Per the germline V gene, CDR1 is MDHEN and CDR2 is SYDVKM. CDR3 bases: TGTGCCAGCAGTTTACCCCTCGGGAATATCAACTATGGCTACACCTTC. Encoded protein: CASSLPLGNINYGYTF.

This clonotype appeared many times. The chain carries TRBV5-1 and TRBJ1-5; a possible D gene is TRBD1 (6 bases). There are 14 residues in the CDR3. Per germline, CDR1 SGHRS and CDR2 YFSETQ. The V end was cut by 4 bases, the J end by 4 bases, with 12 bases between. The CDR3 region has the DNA TGCGCCAGCAGCGTCGGACAGCCGAATCAGCCCCAGCATTTT. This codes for CASSVGQPNQPQHF.

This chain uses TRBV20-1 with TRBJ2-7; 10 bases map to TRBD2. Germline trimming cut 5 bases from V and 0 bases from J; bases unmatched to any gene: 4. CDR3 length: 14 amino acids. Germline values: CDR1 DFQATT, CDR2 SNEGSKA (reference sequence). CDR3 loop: CSALSGRSSYEQYF. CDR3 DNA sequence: TGCAGTGCTCTTAGCGGGAGGAGCTCCTACGAGCAGTACTTC.

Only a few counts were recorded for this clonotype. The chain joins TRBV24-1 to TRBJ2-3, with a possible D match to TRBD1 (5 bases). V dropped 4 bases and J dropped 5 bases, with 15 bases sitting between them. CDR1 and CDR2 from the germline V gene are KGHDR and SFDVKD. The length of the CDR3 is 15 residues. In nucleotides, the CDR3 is TGTGCCACCAGTGAACCACAGGAAAGTGGAGATACGCAGTATTTT. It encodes CATSEPQESGDTQYF.

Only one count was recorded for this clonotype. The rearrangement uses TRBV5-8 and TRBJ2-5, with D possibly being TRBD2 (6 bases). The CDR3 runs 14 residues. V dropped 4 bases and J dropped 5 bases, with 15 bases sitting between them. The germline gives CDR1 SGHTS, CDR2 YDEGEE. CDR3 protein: CASSRIVAGETQYF. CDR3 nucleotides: TGTGCCAGCAGCCGTATTGTGGCGGGGGAGACCCAGTACTTC.

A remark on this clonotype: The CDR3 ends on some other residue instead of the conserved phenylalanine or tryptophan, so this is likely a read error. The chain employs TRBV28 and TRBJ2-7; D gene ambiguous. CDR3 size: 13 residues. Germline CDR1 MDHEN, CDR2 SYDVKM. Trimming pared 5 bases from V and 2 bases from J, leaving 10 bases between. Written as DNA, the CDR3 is TGTGCCAGCAGTCCCCCTCAAACCTACGAGCAGTACTCC. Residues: CASSPPQTYEQYS.

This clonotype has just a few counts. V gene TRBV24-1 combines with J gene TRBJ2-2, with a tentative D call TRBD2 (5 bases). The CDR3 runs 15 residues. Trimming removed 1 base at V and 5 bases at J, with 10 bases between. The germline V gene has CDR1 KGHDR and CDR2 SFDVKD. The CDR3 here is CATSDFTLGTGELFF. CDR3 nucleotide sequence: TGTGCCACCAGTGATTTTACACTAGGGACCGGGGAGCTGTTTTTT.

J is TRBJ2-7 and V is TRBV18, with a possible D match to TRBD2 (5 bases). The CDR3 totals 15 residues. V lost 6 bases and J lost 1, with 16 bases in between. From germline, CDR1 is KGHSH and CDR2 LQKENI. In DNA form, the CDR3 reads TGTGCCAGCTCCGAAACCCAGCGGAGTTCCTACGAGCAGTACTTC. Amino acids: CASSETQRSSYEQYF.

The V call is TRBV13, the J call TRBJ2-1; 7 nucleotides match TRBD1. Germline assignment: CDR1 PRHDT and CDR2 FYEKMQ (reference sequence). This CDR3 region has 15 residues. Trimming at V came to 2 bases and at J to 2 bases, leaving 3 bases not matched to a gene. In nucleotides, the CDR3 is TGTGCCAGCAGCTTAAGACAGGGCGCCTACAATGAGCAGTTCTTC. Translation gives CASSLRQGAYNEQFF. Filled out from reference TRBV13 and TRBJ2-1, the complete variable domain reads AAGVIQSPRHLIKEKRETATLKCYPIPRHDTVYWYQQGPGQDPQFLISFYEKMQSDKGSIPDRFSAQQFSDYHSELNMSSLELGDSALYFCASSLRQGAYNEQFFGPGTRLTVL.

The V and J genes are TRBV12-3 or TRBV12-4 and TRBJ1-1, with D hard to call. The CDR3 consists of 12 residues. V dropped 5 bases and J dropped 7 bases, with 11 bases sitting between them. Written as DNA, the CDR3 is TGTGCCAGCAGTCCACGAGCCGGTGAAGCTTTCTTT. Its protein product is CASSPRAGEAFF.

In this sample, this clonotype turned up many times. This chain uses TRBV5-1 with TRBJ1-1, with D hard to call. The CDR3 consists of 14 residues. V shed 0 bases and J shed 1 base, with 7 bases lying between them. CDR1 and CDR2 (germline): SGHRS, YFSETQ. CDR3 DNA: TGCGCCAGCAGCTTGGGTTCCAAGAACACTGAAGCTTTCTTT. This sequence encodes CASSLGSKNTEAFF.

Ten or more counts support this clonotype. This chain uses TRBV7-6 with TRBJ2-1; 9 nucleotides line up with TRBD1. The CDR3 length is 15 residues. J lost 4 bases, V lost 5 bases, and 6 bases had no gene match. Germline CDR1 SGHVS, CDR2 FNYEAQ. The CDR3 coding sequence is TGTGCCAGCAGCCCTCCGGGACAGGGATACAATGAGCAGTTCTTC. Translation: CASSPPGQGYNEQFF.

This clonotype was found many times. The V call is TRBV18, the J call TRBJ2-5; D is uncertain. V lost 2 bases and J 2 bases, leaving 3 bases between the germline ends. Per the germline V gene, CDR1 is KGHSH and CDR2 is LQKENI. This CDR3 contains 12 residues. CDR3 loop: CASSPGQETQYF. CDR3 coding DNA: TGTGCCAGCTCACCAGGTCAAGAGACCCAGTACTTC.

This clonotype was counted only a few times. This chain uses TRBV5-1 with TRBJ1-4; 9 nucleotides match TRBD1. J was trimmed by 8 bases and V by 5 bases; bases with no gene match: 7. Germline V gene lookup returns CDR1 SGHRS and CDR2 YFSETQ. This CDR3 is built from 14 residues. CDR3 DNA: TGCGCCAGCAGTCCGGACAGGGGTTTCGAAAAACTGTTTTTT. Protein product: CASSPDRGFEKLFF.

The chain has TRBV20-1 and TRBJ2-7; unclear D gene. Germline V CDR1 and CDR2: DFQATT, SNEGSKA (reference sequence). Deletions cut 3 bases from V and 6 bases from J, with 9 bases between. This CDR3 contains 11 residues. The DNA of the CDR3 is TGCAGTGCTAGTAAAGGGCGCGAGCAGTACTTC. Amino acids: CSASKGREQYF.

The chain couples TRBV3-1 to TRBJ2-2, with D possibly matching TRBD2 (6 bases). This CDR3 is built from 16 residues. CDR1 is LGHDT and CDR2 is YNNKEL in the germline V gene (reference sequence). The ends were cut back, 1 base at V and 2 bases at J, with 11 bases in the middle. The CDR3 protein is CASSQGGGRNTGELFF. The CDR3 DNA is TGTGCCAGCAGCCAAGGTGGAGGGCGAAACACCGGGGAGCTGTTTTTT.